The 26 T cell receptor beta chains below all came from one sample that was sequenced in a study of blood T cell repertoires in COVID-19. Assay: immunoSEQ multiplex PCR; the TCRdb copy retains only in-frame clones and omits some. The data hold around 60,000 clones, with around 83% observed a single time. The specimen was peripheral blood. These TCRs come from a woman older than 75 with acute or convalescent COVID-19.

This clone has more than one count but fewer than ten. This rearrangement joins TRBV7-9 to TRBJ1-1; tentatively, D is TRBD1 (5 bases). Trimming shortened V by 5 bases and J by 2 bases, and 9 bases separated the two germline ends. The CDR3 consists of 13 residues. Germline V CDR1 and CDR2: SEHNR, FQNEAQ (reference sequence). The CDR3 loop is CASSQGVNTEAFF. CDR3 sequence (DNA): TGTGCCAGCAGCCAGGGTGTCAACACTGAAGCTTTCTTT.

The CDR3 DNA reads as TGTGCCAGCAGCGTTGTCGTTGGCCCGGGGTCTAATGAAAAACTGTTTTTT. Translated: CASSVVVGPGSNEKLFF. The chain uses TRBV5-8 and TRBJ1-4; D remains unclear. V lost 4 bases and J lost 3, with 19 bases in between. Germline loops: CDR1 SGHTS, CDR2 YDEGEE. The CDR3 has 17 residues.

The chain has TRBV7-9 and TRBJ2-7; D is uncertain. V shed 3 bases and J shed 8 bases, with 11 bases lying between them. The CDR3 is 12 residues long. Germline V gives CDR1 SEHNR, CDR2 FQNEAQ (reference sequence). The DNA for the CDR3 is TGTGCCAGCAGCTTTGAGTTAGCAAAGCAGTACTTC. Residues: CASSFELAKQYF.

The chain is built from TRBV19 and TRBJ1-5; D is unclear. CDR1 is LNHDA and CDR2 is SQIVND in the germline V gene (reference sequence). The CDR3 runs 12 residues. V was shortened by 6 bases and J by 5 bases, with 8 bases between the two germline ends. The CDR3 loop reads CASSGLDQPQHF. CDR3 coding DNA: TGTGCCAGTAGCGGTCTGGATCAGCCCCAGCATTTT. The whole variable domain, remainder taken from reference TRBV19 and TRBJ1-5, is DGGITQSPKYLFRKEGQNVTLSCEQNLNHDAMYWYRQDPGQGLRLIYYSQIVNDFQKGDIAEGYSVSREKKESFPLTVTSAQKNPTAFYLCASSGLDQPQHFGDGTRLSIL.

J is TRBJ1-2 and V is TRBV11-1; D is perhaps TRBD1 (5 bases). V was shortened by 4 bases and J by 4 bases, with 10 bases between the two germline ends. The CDR3 length is 13 residues. Germline CDR1 and CDR2: SGHAT and FQDESV (reference sequence). CDR3 nucleotides: TGTGCCAGCAGCTGGGAGGGGCGCTATGGCTACACCTTC. This codes for CASSWEGRYGYTF.

The chain is built from TRBV29-1 and TRBJ2-3; 7 bases match TRBD1. This CDR3 contains 14 residues. Germline-derived CDR1 and CDR2 are SQVTM and ANQGSEA. V shed 3 bases and J 3 bases; nucleotides not matched to a gene: 6. CDR3 in amino acids: CSVDAGTDTDTQYF. CDR3 coding DNA: TGCAGCGTTGATGCCGGGACAGATACAGATACGCAGTATTTT.

The chain links TRBV5-4 to TRBJ1-1; 9 bases are a match to TRBD1. CDR1 SGHNT and CDR2 YYREEE come from the germline V gene (reference sequence). The CDR3 runs 16 residues. V was pared by 3 bases and J by 3 bases, with 9 bases of the junction left unmatched. The CDR3 sequence: CASSSEVDRGDTEAFF. CDR3 nucleotide sequence: TGTGCCAGCAGCTCGGAGGTGGACAGGGGAGACACTGAAGCTTTCTTT.

This rearrangement joins TRBV27 to TRBJ1-2; 7 bases fit TRBD1. Germline CDR1 MNHEY, CDR2 SMNVEV (reference sequence). The junction had 8 bases not matched to a gene; V was cut back by 5 bases and J by 5 bases. The CDR3 length is 14 residues. The CDR3 nucleotides are TGTGCCAGCAGTCCGCCGGGACAGAATTATGGCTACACCTTC. Translated: CASSPPGQNYGYTF.

This chain uses TRBV5-1 with TRBJ2-2; 8 bases fit TRBD1. CDR1 is SGHRS, CDR2 YFSETQ, per germline. There are 16 residues in the CDR3. V lost 5 bases and J lost 5; bases outside the gene matches: 11. In DNA, the CDR3 is TGCGCCAGCAGAGGGCCAGGGGGCCTCTCTACCGGGGAGCTGTTTTTT. Its translation: CASRGPGGLSTGELFF.

The J gene is TRBJ2-7, the V gene TRBV2; D call uncertain. Trimming stripped 3 bases from V and 4 bases from J, with 13 bases between. Germline loops: CDR1 SNHLY, CDR2 FYNNEI. This CDR3 is 14 amino acids long. CDR3 DNA: TGTGCCAGCAGTGAGGGCCCGTACCAGTACGAGCAGTACTTC. Residues: CASSEGPYQYEQYF.

The J gene is TRBJ1-4, the V gene TRBV6-2 or TRBV6-3; a possible D gene is TRBD1 (5 bases). The germline V gene has CDR1 MNHEY and CDR2 SVGEGT. V was clipped by 2 bases and J by 0 bases, with 13 bases between them. This CDR3 comprises 17 residues. The CDR3 DNA is TGTGCCAGCAGTTACGGAGGGGCCTCCGCAACTAATGAAAAACTGTTTTTT. Translated: CASSYGGASATNEKLFF.

This clone was seen more than once but under ten times. The rearrangement joins TRBV27 to TRBJ1-4; perhaps TRBD1 as D (6 bases). Germline assignment: CDR1 MNHEY and CDR2 SMNVEV (reference sequence). V lost 5 bases, J lost 5 bases, and 15 bases lay in between. The CDR3 covers 15 residues. CDR3: CASSTGRGRNEKLFF. CDR3 coding DNA: TGTGCCAGCAGTACGGGGAGGGGGAGGAATGAAAAACTGTTTTTT.

The gene calls are TRBV7-8 and TRBJ1-5, with 7 bases lining up with TRBD1. The CDR3 consists of 16 residues. J lost 1 base, V lost 3 bases, and 6 bases had no gene match. Per the germline V gene, CDR1 is SGHVS and CDR2 is FQNEAQ. Here the CDR3 reads CASSFDGTASNQPQHF. The CDR3 nucleotides are TGTGCCAGCAGCTTCGATGGGACAGCCAGCAATCAGCCCCAGCATTTT.

J is TRBJ2-1 and V is TRBV24-1, with TRBD2 identical over 9 bases. The CDR3 runs to 17 residues. Germline trimming cut 2 bases from V and 0 bases from J; bases unmatched to any gene: 4. Per germline, CDR1 KGHDR and CDR2 SFDVKD. CDR3: CATSDSEAGGSYNEQFF. The CDR3 bases are TGTGCCACCAGTGATTCCGAAGCGGGAGGCTCCTACAATGAGCAGTTCTTC.

The V gene is TRBV5-8, the J gene TRBJ2-5; D is possibly TRBD2 (5 bases). V was pared by 0 bases and J by 5 bases, with 14 bases between. This CDR3 has 15 amino acids. Germline V lookup: CDR1 SGHTS, CDR2 YDEGEE. CDR3 sequence (DNA): TGTGCCAGCAGCTTGGGTTTTGAAGCGGCGGAGACCCAGTACTTC. This gives the protein CASSLGFEAAETQYF.

The chain joins TRBV12-3 or TRBV12-4 to TRBJ1-1, with D uncertain. This CDR3 has 13 amino acids. V was trimmed by 6 bases and J by 1 base, leaving 9 bases between them. The CDR3 here is CASSTQWNTEAFF. The CDR3 coding sequence is TGTGCCAGCAGCACACAGTGGAACACTGAAGCTTTCTTT.

This chain uses TRBV19 with TRBJ1-2, with 7 bases fitting TRBD1. Germline CDR1 reads LNHDA; CDR2 reads SQIVND (reference sequence). The V segment lost 3 bases and the J segment 0 bases; nucleotides outside the gene matches: 13. There are 18 residues in the CDR3. In DNA, the CDR3 is TGTGCCAGTAGTATCCCTTTCCCTACAGGGGACACTAACTATGGCTACACCTTC. Translation gives CASSIPFPTGDTNYGYTF.

The chain is built from TRBV7-8 and TRBJ1-5; D is unclear. The V end was cut by 5 bases, the J end by 9 bases, with 14 bases between. The CDR3 loop spans 13 amino acids. Germline V CDR1 and CDR2: SGHVS, FQNEAQ. The CDR3 region is CASSRGPSWPQHF. The CDR3, as DNA: TGTGCCAGCAGCCGTGGGCCCAGCTGGCCCCAGCATTTT.

V usage is TRBV29-1 and J usage is TRBJ1-2; possible D gene TRBD1, 6 bases. Looked up from germline, CDR1 is SQVTM and CDR2 is ANQGSEA. This CDR3 contains 12 residues. Trimming took off 6 bases at V and 3 bases at J, with 11 bases between the two ends. The CDR3 loop is CSVDRKHYGYTF. In DNA form, the CDR3 reads TGCAGCGTCGACAGGAAACACTATGGCTACACCTTC.

V and J are TRBV19 and TRBJ1-1; TRBD1 agrees at 9 bases. Germline CDR1 reads LNHDA; CDR2 reads SQIVND (reference sequence). V lost 5 bases, J lost 1 base, and 2 bases stayed unmatched. There are 14 residues in the CDR3. The CDR3, as DNA: TGTGCCAGTAGTCTACAGGGGGCGAACACTGAAGCTTTCTTT. It specifies CASSLQGANTEAFF.

This chain joins TRBV11-2 and TRBJ1-2; TRBD1 might be the D (6 bases). V was pared by 8 bases and J by 0 bases, with 13 bases between. This CDR3 comprises 14 residues. Germline CDR1 is SGHAT and CDR2 is FQNNGV. CDR3 loop: CASAIQGANYGYTF. CDR3 bases: TGTGCCAGCGCTATACAGGGAGCTAACTATGGCTACACCTTC. Full variable domain (missing parts from reference TRBV11-2 and TRBJ1-2): EAGVAQSPRYKIIEKRQSVAFWCNPISGHATLYWYQQILGQGPKLLIQFQNNGVVDDSQLPKDRFSAERLKGVDSTLKIQPAKLEDSAVYLCASAIQGANYGYTFGSGTRLTVV.

The chain employs TRBV2 and TRBJ2-5, with a tentative D call TRBD1 (8 bases). Germline V gene data show CDR1 as SNHLY and CDR2 as FYNNEI. V was shortened by 9 bases and J by 7 bases, with 21 bases between the two germline ends. The CDR3 covers 14 residues. DNA for the CDR3: TGTGCCAGTACAGGGGGGGCCTTAACCGGGACCCAGTACTTC. It yields the protein CASTGGALTGTQYF.

As DNA, the CDR3 is TGTGCCAGTAGTCCGGGACAGACGAGGAATCAGCCCCAGCATTTT. Amino acids: CASSPGQTRNQPQHF. The rearrangement uses TRBV19 and TRBJ1-5, with TRBD1 identical over 7 bases. CDR1 is LNHDA, CDR2 SQIVND, per germline (reference sequence). The CDR3 length is 15 residues. The V and J ends lost 5 bases and 4 bases, in that order; junction bases with no gene match: 8.

The V call is TRBV5-1, the J call TRBJ2-6; TRBD2 is a possible D gene (6 bases). Trimming stripped 6 bases from V and 2 bases from J, with 21 bases between. The CDR3 extends over 18 amino acids. Germline lookup yields CDR1 SGHRS and CDR2 YFSETQ. CDR3 amino acids: CASNLLGGRGAGANVLTF. CDR3 DNA: TGCGCCAGCAACTTATTGGGGGGAAGAGGTGCTGGGGCCAACGTCCTGACTTTC.

The chain is built from TRBV7-9 and TRBJ1-3; no clear D gene. Trimming took off 0 bases at V and 0 bases at J, with 9 bases between the two ends. Germline CDR1 reads SEHNR; CDR2 reads FQNEAQ (reference sequence). The CDR3 consists of 16 residues. The CDR3 loop is CASSLAPRVSGNTIYF. The CDR3 region has the DNA TGTGCCAGCAGCTTAGCGCCCCGGGTCTCTGGAAACACCATATATTTT.

This rearrangement joins TRBV4-3 to TRBJ1-1; a possible D gene is TRBD1 (6 bases). V was shortened by 6 bases and J by 2 bases, with 13 bases between the two germline ends. The CDR3 loop spans 14 amino acids. Germline-derived CDR1 and CDR2 are LGHNA and YSLEER. The CDR3 reads CASSQGLFNTEAFF. The CDR3, as DNA: TGCGCCAGCAGTCAGGGGCTTTTTAACACTGAAGCTTTCTTT.